This T cell receptor beta chain was obtained from a study of CXCR4 blockade with PD-1 therapy in pancreatic cancer. Study outcomes and limitations: Without paired alpha-beta data, shared specificity of dominant clones is unconfirmed. Intratumoral clonality (mean roughly 0.14) exceeded healthy blood (roughly 0.05) but did not track survival. More frequent amino acid clones had more nucleotide rearrangements, suggesting convergent selection.

Profiled with immunoSEQ multiplex PCR; TCRdb holds only in-frame clones, not every one. This table has around 15,000 clones, around 72% appearing once. This CDR3 has 14 residues. The germline V gene encodes CDR1 LNHDA and CDR2 SQIVND (reference sequence). Patients who provided the archived tumor blocks had not received neoadjuvant therapy before surgery. In regard to this clone: Its antigen is currently unknown. Germline is not matched at one junction end, which may reflect a read error.

The V gene is TRBV19, the J gene TRBJ2-7, with 12 nucleotides matching TRBD2. Sequencing was performed on tumor tissue. This sequence was found in a human donor with pancreatic ductal adenocarcinoma. The CDR3 region has the DNA TGTGCTAGTAGTCCACTAGCGGGAGGTAACGAGCAGTACTTC. As protein: CASSPLAGGNEQYF.